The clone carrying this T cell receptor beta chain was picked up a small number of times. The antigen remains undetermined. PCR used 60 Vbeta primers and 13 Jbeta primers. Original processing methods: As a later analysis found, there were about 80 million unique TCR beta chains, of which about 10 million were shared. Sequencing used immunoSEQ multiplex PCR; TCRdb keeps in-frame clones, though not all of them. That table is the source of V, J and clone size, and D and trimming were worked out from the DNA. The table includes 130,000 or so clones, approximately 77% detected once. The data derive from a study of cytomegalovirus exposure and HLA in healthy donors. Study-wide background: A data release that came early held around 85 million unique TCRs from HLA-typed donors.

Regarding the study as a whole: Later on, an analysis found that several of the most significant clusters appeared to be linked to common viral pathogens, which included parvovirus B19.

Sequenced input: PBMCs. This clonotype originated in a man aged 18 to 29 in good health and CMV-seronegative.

Here the CDR3 DNA reads TGCGCCAGCAGCCTTGCGACGGCGGGGCCATTAGGCGAGCAGTTCTTC. Amino acids: CASSLATAGPLGEQFF. This chain uses TRBV5-1 with TRBJ2-1, with D possibly being TRBD2 (6 bases). The germline V and J ends were trimmed by 4 bases and 10 bases, with 24 bases remaining between them. Germline CDR1 SGHRS, CDR2 YFSETQ. The CDR3 runs 16 residues.